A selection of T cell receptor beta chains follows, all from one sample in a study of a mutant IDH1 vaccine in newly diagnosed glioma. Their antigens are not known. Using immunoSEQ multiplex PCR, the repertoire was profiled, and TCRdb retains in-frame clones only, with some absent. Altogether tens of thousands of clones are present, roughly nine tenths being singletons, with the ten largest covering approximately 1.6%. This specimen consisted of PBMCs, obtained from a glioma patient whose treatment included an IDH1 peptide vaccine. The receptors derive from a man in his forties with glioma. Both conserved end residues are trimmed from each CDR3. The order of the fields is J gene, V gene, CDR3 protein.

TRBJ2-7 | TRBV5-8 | ASRLRLSPYEQY
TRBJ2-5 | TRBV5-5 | ASSLGNLGLAHQY
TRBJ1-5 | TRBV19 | ASKQGRSNQPQH
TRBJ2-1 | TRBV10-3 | AISELAGGRGEQF
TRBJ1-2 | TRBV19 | ASSFTGGIGYT
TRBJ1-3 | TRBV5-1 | ASSDPGQGVGNTIY
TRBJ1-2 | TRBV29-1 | SARAGSYGYT
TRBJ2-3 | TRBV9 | ASSGHRFVTDTQY
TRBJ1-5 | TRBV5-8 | ASSLMGNQPQH
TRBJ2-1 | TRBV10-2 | ASSEPGRLADPYNEQF
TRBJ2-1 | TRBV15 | ATSTTGDVWSYNEQF
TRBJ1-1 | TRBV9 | ASSVGSLRNTEAF
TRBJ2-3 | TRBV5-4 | ASSLTGPSTDTQY
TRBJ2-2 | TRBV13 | ASSPPSGGPGELF
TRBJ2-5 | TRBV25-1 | ASSEYFGGIETQY
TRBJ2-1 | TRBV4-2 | ASSLQLSGGRDEQF
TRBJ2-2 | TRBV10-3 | AIRAAGELF
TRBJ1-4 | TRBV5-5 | ASSLGQGYEKLF
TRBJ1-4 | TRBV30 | AWSKATYPTNEKLF
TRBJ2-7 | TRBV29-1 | SVESPLTYEQY
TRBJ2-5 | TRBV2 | ASSEGQYQETQY
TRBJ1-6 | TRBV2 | ARRDTGNSPLH
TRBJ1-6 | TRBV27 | ASSLQGSTYNSPLH
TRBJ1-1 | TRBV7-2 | ASSSMDRAGTEAF
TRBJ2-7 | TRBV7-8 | ASSLSRGQGGHEQY
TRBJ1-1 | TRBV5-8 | ASSLAPTVI
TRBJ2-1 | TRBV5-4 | ASSSGLAASYNEQF
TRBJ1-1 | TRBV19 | ASSPGYLNTEAF
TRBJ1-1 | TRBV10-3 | AISPRQGNTEAF
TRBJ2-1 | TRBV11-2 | ASSLGRVLAQF
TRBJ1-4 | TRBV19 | ASRPDRVTNEKLF
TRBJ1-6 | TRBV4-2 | ASSQDRSSPLH
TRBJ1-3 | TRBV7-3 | ASGIGPPGAGNTIY
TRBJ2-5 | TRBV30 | AWREMEGLQETQY
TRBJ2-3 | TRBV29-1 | SVEAGGTDTQY
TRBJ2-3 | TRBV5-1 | ASSLGQTSTDTQY
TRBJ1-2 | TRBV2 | ASSAVWAGGAVVDGYT
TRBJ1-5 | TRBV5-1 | ASSLDRGDQPQH
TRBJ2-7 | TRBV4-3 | ASSQDTSGVRSSYEQY
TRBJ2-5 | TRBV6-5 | ASRGRLQETQY
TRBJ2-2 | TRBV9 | ASSVAAVRTGELF
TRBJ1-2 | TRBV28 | ASSLSPQLYGYT
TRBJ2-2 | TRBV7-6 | ASSLGRGKFTGELF
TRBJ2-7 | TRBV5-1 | ASSFDREVYEQY
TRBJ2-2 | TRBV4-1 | ASSPPIRGNTGELF
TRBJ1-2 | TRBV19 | ASSIGTRPPYGYT
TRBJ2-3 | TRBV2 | ASSVFSGSTDTQY
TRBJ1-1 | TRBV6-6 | ASRQGIPDTEAF
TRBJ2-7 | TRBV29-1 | SVARGSSYEQY
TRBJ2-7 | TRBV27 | ASSPGARYEQY
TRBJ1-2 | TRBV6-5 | ASSPTGNYYGYT
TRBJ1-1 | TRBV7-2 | ASKAINTEAF
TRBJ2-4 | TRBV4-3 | ASSPGTSGRKNIQY
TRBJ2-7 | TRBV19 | ASSIDRTGTYEQY
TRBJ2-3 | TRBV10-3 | AIRPNGDTDTQY
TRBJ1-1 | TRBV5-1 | ASSPRGLILNTEAF
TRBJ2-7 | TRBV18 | ASSPPGTTSYEQY